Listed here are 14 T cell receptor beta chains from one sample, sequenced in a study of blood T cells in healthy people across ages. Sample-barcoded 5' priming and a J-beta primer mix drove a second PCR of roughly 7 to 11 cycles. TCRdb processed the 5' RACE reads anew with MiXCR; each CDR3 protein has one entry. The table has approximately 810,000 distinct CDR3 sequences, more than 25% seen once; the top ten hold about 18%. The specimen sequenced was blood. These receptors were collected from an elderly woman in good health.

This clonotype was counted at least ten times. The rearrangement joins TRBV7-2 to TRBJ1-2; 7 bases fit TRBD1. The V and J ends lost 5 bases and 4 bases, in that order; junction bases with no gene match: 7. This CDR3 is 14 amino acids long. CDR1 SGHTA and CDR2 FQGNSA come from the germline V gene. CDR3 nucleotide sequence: TGTGCCAGCAGCAGATGGGACAGAAGCTATGGCTACACCTTC. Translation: CASSRWDRSYGYTF.

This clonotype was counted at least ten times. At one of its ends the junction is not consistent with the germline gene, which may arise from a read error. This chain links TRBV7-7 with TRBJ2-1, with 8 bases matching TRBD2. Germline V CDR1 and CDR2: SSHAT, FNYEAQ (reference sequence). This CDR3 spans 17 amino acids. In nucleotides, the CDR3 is TGTGCTAGCAGCTCTTCTCCGCGGGGGGCCTCCCCCAATGAGCAGTTCTTC. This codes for CASSSSPRGASPNEQFF.

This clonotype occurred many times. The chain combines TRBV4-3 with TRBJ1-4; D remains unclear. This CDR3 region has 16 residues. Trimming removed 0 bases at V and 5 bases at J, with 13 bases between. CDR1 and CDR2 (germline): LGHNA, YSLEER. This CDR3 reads CASSQDAQVGNEKLFF. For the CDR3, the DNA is TGCGCCAGCAGCCAAGATGCGCAAGTAGGAAATGAAAAACTGTTTTTT.

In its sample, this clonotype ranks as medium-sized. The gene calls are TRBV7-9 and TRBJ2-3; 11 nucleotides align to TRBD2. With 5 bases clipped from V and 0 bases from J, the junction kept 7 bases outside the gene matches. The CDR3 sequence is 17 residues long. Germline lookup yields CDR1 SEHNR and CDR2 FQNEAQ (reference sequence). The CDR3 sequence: CASSGRLAGSSTDTQYF. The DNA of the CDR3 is TGTGCCAGCAGCGGAAGACTAGCGGGGAGTAGCACAGATACGCAGTATTTT. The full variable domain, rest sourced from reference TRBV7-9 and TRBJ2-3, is DTGVSQNPRHKITKRGQNVTFRCDPISEHNRLYWYRQTLGQGPEFLTYFQNEAQLEKSRLLSDRFSAERPKGSFSTLEIQRTEQGDSAMYLCASSGRLAGSSTDTQYFGPGTRLTVL.

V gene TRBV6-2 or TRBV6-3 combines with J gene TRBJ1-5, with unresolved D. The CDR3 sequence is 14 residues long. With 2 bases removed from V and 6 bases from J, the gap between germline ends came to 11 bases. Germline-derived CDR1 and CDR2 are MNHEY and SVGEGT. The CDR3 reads CASSYGLIIQPQHF. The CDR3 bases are TGTGCCAGCAGTTACGGACTGATAATTCAGCCCCAGCATTTT.

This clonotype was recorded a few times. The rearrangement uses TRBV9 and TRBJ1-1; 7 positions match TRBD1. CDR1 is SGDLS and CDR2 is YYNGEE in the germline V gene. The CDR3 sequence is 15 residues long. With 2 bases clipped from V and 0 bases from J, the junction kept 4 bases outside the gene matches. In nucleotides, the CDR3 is TGTGCCAGCAGCGTTACAGGGGTAATGAACACTGAAGCTTTCTTT. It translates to CASSVTGVMNTEAFF.

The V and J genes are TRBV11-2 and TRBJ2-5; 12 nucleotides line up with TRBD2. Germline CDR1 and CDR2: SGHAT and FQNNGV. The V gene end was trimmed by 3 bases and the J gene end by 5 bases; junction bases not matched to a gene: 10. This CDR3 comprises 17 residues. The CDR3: CASSLETGTSGLETQYF. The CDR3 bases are TGTGCCAGCAGCTTGGAGACCGGGACTAGCGGGCTGGAGACCCAGTACTTC.

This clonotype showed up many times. CDR3 protein: CSSVGQPNEQFF. DNA for the CDR3: TGCAGCTCCGTGGGTCAACCCAATGAGCAGTTCTTC. The chain couples TRBV20-1 to TRBJ2-1, with D unclear. This CDR3 is built from 12 residues. The V gene's germline CDR1 is DFQATT and CDR2 SNEGSKA (reference sequence).

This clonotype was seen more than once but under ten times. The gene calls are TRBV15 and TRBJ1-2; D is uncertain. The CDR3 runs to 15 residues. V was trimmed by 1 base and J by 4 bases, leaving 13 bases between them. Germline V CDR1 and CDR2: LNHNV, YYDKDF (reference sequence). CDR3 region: CATSRVQSGSYGYTF. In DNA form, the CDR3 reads TGTGCCACCAGCAGAGTACAGAGTGGATCCTATGGCTACACCTTC.

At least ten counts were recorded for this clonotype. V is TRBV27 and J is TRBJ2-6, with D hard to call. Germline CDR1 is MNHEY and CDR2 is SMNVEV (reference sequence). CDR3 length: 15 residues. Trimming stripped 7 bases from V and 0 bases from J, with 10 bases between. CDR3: CASKGFGSGANVLTF. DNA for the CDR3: TGTGCCAGCAAAGGTTTCGGCTCTGGGGCCAACGTCCTGACTTTC.

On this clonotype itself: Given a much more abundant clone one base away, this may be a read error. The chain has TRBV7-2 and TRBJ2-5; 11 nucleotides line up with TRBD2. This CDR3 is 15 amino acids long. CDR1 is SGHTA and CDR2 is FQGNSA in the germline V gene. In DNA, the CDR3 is TGTGCCGGCAGCCGTAAATCTAGCGGGGGGGAGACCCAGTACTTC. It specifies CAGSRKSSGGETQYF.

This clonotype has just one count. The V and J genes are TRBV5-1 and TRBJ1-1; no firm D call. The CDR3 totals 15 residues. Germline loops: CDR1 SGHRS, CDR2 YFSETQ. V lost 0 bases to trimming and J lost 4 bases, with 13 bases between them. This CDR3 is CASSLASGSGTEAFF. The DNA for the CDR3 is TGCGCCAGCAGCTTGGCCTCGGGGTCTGGCACTGAAGCTTTCTTT.

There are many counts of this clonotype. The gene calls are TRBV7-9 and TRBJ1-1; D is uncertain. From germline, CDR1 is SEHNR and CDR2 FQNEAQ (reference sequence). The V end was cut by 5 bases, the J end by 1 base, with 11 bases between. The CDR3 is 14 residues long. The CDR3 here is CASSRATPNTEAFF. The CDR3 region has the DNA TGTGCCAGCAGCCGCGCGACACCGAACACTGAAGCTTTCTTT.

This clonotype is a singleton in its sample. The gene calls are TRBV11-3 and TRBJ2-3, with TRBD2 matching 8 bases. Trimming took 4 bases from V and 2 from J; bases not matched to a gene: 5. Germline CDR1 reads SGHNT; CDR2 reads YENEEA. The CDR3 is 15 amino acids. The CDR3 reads CASSSRGGTTDTQYF. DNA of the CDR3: TGTGCCAGCAGCTCGCGCGGGGGGACCACAGATACGCAGTATTTT.